Presented here are 14 T cell receptor beta chains from one specimen sequenced in a study of post-analysis software for immune sequencing data. Broader study findings: About 5 TRBV segments appeared more often in patients than in controls, and TRBV5-6, TRBV5-1 and TRBV20-1 were among these.

Their cognate antigens are unknown. Unique molecular identifiers were carried by the TCR beta cDNA libraries. A single record per CDR3 protein comes from TCRdb applying MiXCR to the PCR reads. Of around 500,000 distinct CDR3 sequences in the sample, 30% to 40% were seen once. Sample: blood. The receptors derive from a girl between 2 and 17 years old with multiple sclerosis.

The J gene is TRBJ2-7, the V gene TRBV5-1; D is unclear. This CDR3 spans 15 amino acids. Trimming pared 0 bases from V and 4 bases from J, leaving 14 bases between. Looked up from germline, CDR1 is SGHRS and CDR2 is YFSETQ. The CDR3 region is CASSLVGRGLYEQYF. Written as DNA, the CDR3 is TGCGCCAGCAGCTTGGTGGGCCGCGGCCTTTACGAGCAGTACTTC.

V is TRBV6-2 or TRBV6-3 and J is TRBJ2-1; D remains unclear. From germline, CDR1 is MNHEY and CDR2 SVGEGT. The CDR3 runs 16 residues. The V end was cut by 0 bases, the J end by 0 bases, with 9 bases between. In DNA form, the CDR3 reads TGTGCCAGCAGTTACTCGAAAGTCTACTCCTACAATGAGCAGTTCTTC. This gives the protein CASSYSKVYSYNEQFF.

The chain employs TRBV21-1 and TRBJ2-7. TRBV21-1 is listed as a pseudogene. The CDR3 totals 15 residues. The CDR3 region is CASSKGKQYGHEQYF. In DNA form, the CDR3 reads TGTGCCAGCAGCAAAGGGAAACAGTACGGGCACGAGCAGTACTTC.

CDR3 protein: CASSDLGSGGTDTQYF. The CDR3 bases are TGTGCCAGCAGCGATCTAGGTAGCGGGGGGACAGATACGCAGTATTTT. This chain connects TRBV12-3 or TRBV12-4 to TRBJ2-3; 10 nucleotides line up with TRBD2. The CDR3 covers 16 residues. Trimming at V came to 6 bases and at J to 3 bases, leaving 9 bases not matched to a gene.

This clonotype was counted ten times or more. The rearrangement uses TRBV6-6 and TRBJ2-5, with 16 nucleotides matching TRBD2. Unmatched junction bases numbered 5, after V lost 5 bases and J lost 5 bases. In germline, CDR1 is MNHNY, CDR2 SVGAGI (reference sequence). The CDR3 has 16 residues. The CDR3, as DNA: TGTGCCAGCAGTGACGGGACTAGCGGGGGGGCGGAGACCCAGTACTTC. Amino acid sequence: CASSDGTSGGAETQYF.

The chain employs TRBV10-3 and TRBJ1-2; the match to TRBD1 covers 7 bases. This CDR3 spans 15 amino acids. Germline CDR1 is ENHRY and CDR2 is SYGVKD. V was clipped by 7 bases and J by 3 bases; unmatched bases: 11. CDR3 in DNA: TGTGCCATCATCCTCAGGGGGGGGGGATACTATGGCTACACCTTC. Translated: CAIILRGGGYYGYTF.

This clonotype was observed a handful of times. The chain couples TRBV13 to TRBJ1-6; 8 bases fit TRBD1. This CDR3 has 17 residues. Germline assignment: CDR1 PRHDT and CDR2 FYEKMQ (reference sequence). The J segment lost 0 bases and the V segment lost 5 bases, leaving 6 bases of the junction unmatched. The CDR3 is CASSAGQGSSYNSPLHF. CDR3 DNA sequence: TGTGCCAGCAGCGCCGGACAGGGTAGCTCCTATAATTCACCCCTCCACTTT.

This clonotype was recorded a few times. V usage is TRBV9 and J usage is TRBJ2-1, with a weak D call TRBD2 (6 bases). Trimming cost V 4 bases and J 6 bases, with 14 bases left between them. This CDR3 has 14 amino acids. Per germline, CDR1 SGDLS and CDR2 YYNGEE. This CDR3 reads CASSRDLGRNEQFF. In DNA form, the CDR3 reads TGTGCCAGCAGCCGGGACTTAGGGCGCAATGAGCAGTTCTTC. The full variable domain, with the rest looked up from reference TRBV9 and TRBJ2-1, is DSGVTQTPKHLITATGQRVTLRCSPRSGDLSVYWYQQSLDQGLQFLIQYYNGEERAKGNILERFSAQQFPDLHSELNLSSLELGDSALYFCASSRDLGRNEQFFGPGTRLTVL.

The V and J genes are TRBV29-1 and TRBJ2-5, with a possible D match to TRBD2 (6 bases). The V end was cut by 7 bases, the J end by 4 bases, with 19 bases between. The V gene's germline CDR1 is SQVTM and CDR2 ANQGSEA. The CDR3 contains 14 residues. The CDR3 sequence is CSGDRGAGTETQYF. The DNA for the CDR3 is TGCAGCGGAGATAGGGGCGCGGGAACAGAGACCCAGTACTTC.

The rearrangement uses TRBV6-2 or TRBV6-3 and TRBJ1-2, with D possibly being TRBD1 (5 bases). Trimming left V 6 bases short and J 0 bases short, with 23 bases between. There are 18 residues in the CDR3. The germline gives CDR1 MNHEY, CDR2 SVGEGT. The CDR3 DNA reads TGTGCCAGCAGGCACCCTCTCGGGGCAGGGATTTCTAACTATGGCTACACCTTC. It yields the protein CASRHPLGAGISNYGYTF.

This clonotype was seen only a few times. V is TRBV6-6 and J is TRBJ2-7, with TRBD1 matching over 7 bases. Germline CDR1 is MNHNY and CDR2 is SVGAGI (reference sequence). This CDR3 has 13 amino acids. V lost 5 bases, J lost 4 bases, and 5 bases stayed unmatched. The CDR3 here is CASSRGQLYEQYF. CDR3 sequence (DNA): TGTGCCAGCAGTAGGGGACAGTTATACGAGCAGTACTTC.

This clonotype was counted between two and nine times. The CDR3 spells CASSLSGGAPDTQYF. CDR3 nucleotide sequence: TGTGCCAGCAGTCTTAGCGGGGGGGCCCCAGATACGCAGTATTTT. V usage is TRBV12-3 or TRBV12-4 and J usage is TRBJ2-3; 11 positions match TRBD2. CDR3 length: 15 residues. V trimming: 5 bases; J trimming: 4 bases; junction bases outside the gene matches: 5.

V gene TRBV4-2 combines with J gene TRBJ2-2, with TRBD2 matching 8 bases. CDR1 is LGHNA, CDR2 YNFKEQ, per germline. Losses at the gene ends were 0 bases for V and 6 bases for J; bases not matched to a gene: 12. The CDR3 is made up of 18 amino acids. The chain's CDR3 is CASSQDLWRGDEAGELFF. Here the CDR3 DNA reads TGTGCCAGCAGCCAAGATCTTTGGCGGGGGGACGAGGCCGGGGAGCTGTTTTTT.

This clonotype turned up a few times. V gene TRBV20-1 combines with J gene TRBJ2-7; perhaps TRBD2 as D (6 bases). Germline CDR1 DFQATT, CDR2 SNEGSKA (reference sequence). V dropped 0 bases and J dropped 3 bases, with 12 bases sitting between them. This CDR3 has 14 residues. CDR3 loop: CSAREIGGDYEQYF. For the CDR3, the DNA is TGCAGTGCTAGAGAGATTGGAGGGGACTACGAGCAGTACTTC.